This is a list of T cell receptor beta chains from one sample in a study of hypomethylating agent response in myelodysplastic syndrome. The assay was immunoSEQ multiplex PCR, and TCRdb's table has in-frame clones only and misses some. Among 6,000 or so clones, 70% to 85% were seen once, and the ten largest hold 9.5% to 10%. Specimen: bone marrow, collected before or after starting hypomethylating agent treatment for myelodysplastic syndrome (not recorded which). Receptors originate from a human donor with myelodysplastic syndrome. CDR3s include the opening cysteine and the closing phenylalanine or tryptophan. D genes are given only for firm matches. A row's size may be missing; if present it is once, few, many or a size class.

j_call,v_call,clone_size,cdr3_length,d_call,cdr3_nt,cdr3_aa
TRBJ1-2,TRBV5-5,NA,14,TRBD1,TGTGCCAGCAGCACCGGCGGACAGGGGAATGGCTACACCTTC,CASSTGGQGNGYTF
TRBJ2-3,TRBV11-2,NA,15,NA,TGTGCCAGCAGCTTAGACAGGGCTAGCACAGATACGCAGTATTTT,CASSLDRASTDTQYF
TRBJ1-2,TRBV2,NA,13,NA,TGTGCCAGCAGGAGGAGGAGAGAAGGAGGCTACACCTTC,CASRRRREGGYTF
TRBJ1-3,TRBV19,NA,15,NA,TGTGCCAGTGAATCTAAGGGGGGCTCTGGAAACACCATATATTTT,CASESKGGSGNTIYF
TRBJ2-1,TRBV7-3,NA,13,NA,TGTGCCAGCAGCAAAAACAGGGACAATGAGCAGTTCTTC,CASSKNRDNEQFF
TRBJ2-5,TRBV28,NA,14,TRBD2,TGTGCCAGCAGTCCCGGGGGGTACTGGGGGACCCAGTACTTC,CASSPGGYWGTQYF
TRBJ2-1,TRBV7-9,NA,18,TRBD2,TGTGCCAGCAGCTTATTAAGCGGGATGGTTTCCTCCTACAATGAGCAGTTCTTC,CASSLLSGMVSSYNEQFF
TRBJ2-3,TRBV19,NA,16,NA,TGTGCCAGTAGTATAGATACCGGGGGCCCCACAGATACGCAGTATTTT,CASSIDTGGPTDTQYF
TRBJ1-1,TRBV10-3,NA,13,TRBD1,TGTGCCATCAGTGGGACAGGGCACACTGAAGCTTTCTTT,CAISGTGHTEAFF
TRBJ1-4,TRBV30,NA,14,NA,TGTGCCTGGAGCCCGGGACTGAGGAATGAAAAACTGTTTTTT,CAWSPGLRNEKLFF
TRBJ1-2,TRBV19,NA,16,TRBD1,TGTGCCAGTAGTATGGTGTTTGGACAGGTCGTTCAGGGCTACACCTTC,CASSMVFGQVVQGYTF
TRBJ2-1,TRBV11-3,NA,15,NA,TGTGCCAGCAGCAAATCACAGGGTACCTACAATGAGCAGTTCTTC,CASSKSQGTYNEQFF
TRBJ1-1,TRBV6-6,few,14,NA,TGTGCCAGCAGTACGGGGACCCTGAACACTGAAGCTTTCTTT,CASSTGTLNTEAFF
TRBJ1-1,TRBV5-6,NA,13,NA,TGTGCCAGCAGCGTCCTTAGTGGGCGCGTTGCTTTCTTT,CASSVLSGRVAFF
TRBJ1-2,TRBV2,NA,15,NA,TGTGCCAGCAGTGAATTCGGCACGGTAAACTATGACTACACCTTC,CASSEFGTVNYDYTF
TRBJ2-1,TRBV2,NA,14,TRBD2,TGTGCCAGCAGTTCACTAGCGGGATACAATGAGCAGTTCTTC,CASSSLAGYNEQFF
TRBJ1-2,TRBV2,once,13,NA,TGTGCCAGCAGTGATCGCGAGGGGACTGGCTACACCTTC,CASSDREGTGYTF
TRBJ2-1,TRBV7-8,NA,13,TRBD2,TGTGCCAGCAGCCTGAGGGAGCGGGATCAGCAGTTCTTC,CASSLRERDQQFF
TRBJ2-2,TRBV11-2,NA,13,NA,TGTGCCAGCAGCTCCTTCAACACCGGGGAGCTGTTTTTT,CASSSFNTGELFF
TRBJ1-1,TRBV28,NA,16,NA,TGTGCCAGCAACCCCCTTGCCGGGGGGGTGAGCACTGAAGCTTTCTTT,CASNPLAGGVSTEAFF
TRBJ2-7,TRBV29-1,NA,13,NA,TGCAGCGTTGATTCGTACAGAGGGGACGAGCAGTACTTC,CSVDSYRGDEQYF
TRBJ1-1,TRBV15,large,14,NA,TGTGCCACCAGCAGAGAGGGGAGGAACACTGAAGCTTTCTTT,CATSREGRNTEAFF
TRBJ1-1,TRBV21-1,NA,14,NA,TGTGCCAGCAGCAAAAACAGGGGTGCCACTGAAGCTTTCTTT,CASSKNRGATEAFF
TRBJ2-4,TRBV28,NA,17,TRBD1,TGTGCCAGCAGTTCCGGGACAGGGGGCGGAAATAAAAACATTCAGTACTTC,CASSSGTGGGNKNIQYF
TRBJ1-2,TRBV7-6,NA,17,NA,TGTGCCAGCAGCTTCCTAGGCGGGGGCGCCGGTTCCTATGGCTACACCTTC,CASSFLGGGAGSYGYTF
TRBJ1-1,TRBV12-5,NA,14,NA,TGTGCTAGTGGTTCCTCTACATGGGGCACTGAAGCTTTCTTT,CASGSSTWGTEAFF
TRBJ1-2,TRBV4-1,NA,15,NA,TGTGCCAGCAGCCAGGCGGACGGTAGTAACTATGGCTACACCTTC,CASSQADGSNYGYTF